Listed here are 20 T cell receptor beta chains from one sample, sequenced in a study of blood T cell repertoires in COVID-19 (dated by TCRdb to about 2020). To prepare the library, the immunoSEQ multiplex PCR assay was applied. Not all clones reach the TCRdb copy of this immuneACCESS table, which keeps in-frame sequences only. Checked studies attribute under half of the gap to unresolved V genes and leave the rest unexplained. For this sample the table gives 110,000 or so clones, of which over 80% were detected only once. 4.6% of the sample is held by the ten biggest clonotypes. Sequencing used peripheral blood. These receptors came from a woman between 45 and 60 years old with acute or convalescent COVID-19.

V and J are TRBV28 and TRBJ2-5; 11 bases match TRBD1. Germline CDR1 and CDR2: MDHEN and SYDVKM. V lost 4 bases, J lost 5 bases, and 9 bases stayed unmatched. CDR3 length: 16 amino acids. CDR3 residues: CASSSGQGAGYETQYF. The CDR3 nucleotides are TGTGCCAGCAGTTCCGGACAGGGGGCGGGGTACGAGACCCAGTACTTC.

The gene calls are TRBV10-1 and TRBJ2-7, with 7 bases matching TRBD2. The ends lost 0 bases at V and 0 bases at J; junction bases unmatched: 5. CDR3 length: 16 residues. Per germline, CDR1 WNHNN and CDR2 SYGVQD (reference sequence). CDR3 DNA sequence: TGCGCCAGCAGTGAGTCAGCGCGGGGGAACTCCTACGAGCAGTACTTC. Protein product: CASSESARGNSYEQYF.

This clone was recorded only once. The chain is built from TRBV29-1 and TRBJ2-1; 8 bases match TRBD2. CDR3 length: 17 residues. The V gene end was trimmed by 0 bases and the J gene end by 2 bases; junction bases not matched to a gene: 9. Germline V gene sequence: CDR1 SQVTM, CDR2 ANQGSEA. The CDR3 reads CSVEDQRTSGTYNEQFF. The DNA for the CDR3 is TGCAGCGTTGAAGATCAAAGAACTAGCGGAACCTACAATGAGCAGTTCTTC.

The chain combines TRBV27 with TRBJ2-7, with TRBD2 matching over 7 bases. The CDR3 consists of 15 residues. V lost 6 bases to trimming and J lost 1 base; unmatched junction nucleotides: 9. In germline, CDR1 is MNHEY, CDR2 SMNVEV (reference sequence). CDR3 nucleotides: TGTGCCAGCAGCCCCCCGGGGGGAGGGTCCTACGAGCAGTACTTC. It encodes CASSPPGGGSYEQYF.

This clone was seen only once. CDR3 DNA sequence: TGTGCCAGCAGTTTATTTGGTGAGGGAAAGTACTTC. Translating it yields CASSLFGEGKYF. The chain is built from TRBV12-3 or TRBV12-4 and TRBJ2-5; D may be TRBD2 (5 bases). The CDR3 has 12 residues. Deletions cut 2 bases from V and 12 bases from J, with 13 bases between.

V and J are TRBV7-8 and TRBJ2-1; D is unresolved. Between the trimmed V and J ends, which lost 4 bases and 1 base, there was a span of 11 bases. This CDR3 contains 15 residues. Germline V gene sequence: CDR1 SGHVS, CDR2 FQNEAQ. DNA of the CDR3: TGTGCCAGCAGCTCAACCACGGGTTCCTACAATGAGCAGTTCTTC. Protein product: CASSSTTGSYNEQFF.

The J gene is TRBJ1-3, the V gene TRBV19; TRBD1 is a possible D gene (6 bases). Germline lookup yields CDR1 LNHDA and CDR2 SQIVND (reference sequence). CDR3 length: 13 amino acids. V lost 4 bases and J lost 2, with 6 bases in between. CDR3 bases: TGTGCCAGTAGTACAGGGGCTGGAAACACCATATATTTT. Its translation: CASSTGAGNTIYF.

This clone was detected only once. This rearrangement joins TRBV4-1 to TRBJ2-1; 11 nucleotides match TRBD2. Germline V gives CDR1 MGHRA, CDR2 YSYEKL. The CDR3 length is 17 residues. J gave up 4 bases and V 1 base, and 6 bases lay outside the gene matches. The CDR3 bases are TGCGCCAGCAGCCAAGGAGGTCTAGCGGGGGGTTACAATGAGCAGTTCTTC. It encodes CASSQGGLAGGYNEQFF.

The rearrangement joins TRBV24-1 to TRBJ1-2, with D unresolved. The germline CDR1 and CDR2 sequences are KGHDR and SFDVKD. The CDR3 covers 11 residues. The V end lost 4 bases, the J end lost 8 bases, and 7 bases lay between the germline ends. Written as DNA, the CDR3 is TGTGCCACCAGTGACCGGTGGGGCTACACCTTC. Protein product: CATSDRWGYTF.

This chain uses TRBV7-9 with TRBJ1-2; perhaps TRBD1 as D (5 bases). Germline V CDR1 and CDR2: SEHNR, FQNEAQ (reference sequence). V lost 5 bases and J 1 base, leaving 8 bases between the germline ends. This CDR3 spans 13 amino acids. In DNA form, the CDR3 reads TGTGCCAGCAGCCAGGGAAATAACTATGGCTACACCTTC. It is translated as CASSQGNNYGYTF.

The chain is built from TRBV4-3 and TRBJ1-5; D is unresolved. The CDR3 has 15 residues. Deletions cut 0 bases from V and 4 bases from J, with 10 bases between. Germline loops: CDR1 LGHNA, CDR2 YSLEER. This CDR3 is CASSQDRVANQPQHF. DNA of the CDR3: TGCGCCAGCAGCCAAGATCGGGTAGCTAATCAGCCCCAGCATTTT.

The chain uses TRBV5-6 and TRBJ1-5; 8 bases are a match to TRBD1. Germline CDR1 and CDR2: SGHDT and YYEEEE. V lost 4 bases and J lost 3; bases outside the gene matches: 3. This CDR3 spans 14 amino acids. As DNA, the CDR3 is TGTGCCAGCAGCCGGACAGGGTACAATCAGCCCCAGCATTTT. It encodes CASSRTGYNQPQHF.

The chain joins TRBV18 to TRBJ1-1, with 8 bases aligning to TRBD1. CDR1 is KGHSH and CDR2 is LQKENI in the germline V gene. The CDR3 sequence is 16 residues long. The J segment lost 4 bases and the V segment lost 1 base, leaving 8 bases of the junction unmatched. The CDR3 spells CASSPLGGGQGTEAFF. The CDR3, as DNA: TGTGCCAGCTCACCACTAGGGGGTGGACAGGGCACTGAAGCTTTCTTT.

The chain recombines TRBV9 with TRBJ2-1; D call uncertain. The CDR3 length is 15 residues. Trimming cost V 0 bases and J 0 bases, with 7 bases left between them. CDR1 and CDR2 (germline): SGDLS, YYNGEE. DNA for the CDR3: TGTGCCAGCAGCGTAGGCGGCGGCTCCTACAATGAGCAGTTCTTC. It codes for CASSVGGGSYNEQFF.

This chain connects TRBV5-1 to TRBJ2-2, with TRBD1 identical over 7 bases. Germline V gene data show CDR1 as SGHRS and CDR2 as YFSETQ. There are 18 residues in the CDR3. The V gene end was trimmed by 0 bases and the J gene end by 2 bases; junction bases not matched to a gene: 10. CDR3 in amino acids: CASSLAPTGTVNTGELFF. CDR3 nucleotides: TGCGCCAGCAGCTTGGCCCCCACCGGGACAGTTAACACCGGGGAGCTGTTTTTT.

This clone was found a few times. The chain joins TRBV5-4 to TRBJ1-2, with TRBD1 matching over 8 bases. CDR3 size: 15 residues. The germline gives CDR1 SGHNT, CDR2 YYREEE (reference sequence). The V segment lost 4 bases and the J segment 1 base; nucleotides outside the gene matches: 6. CDR3 sequence: CASSTRQGNNYGYTF. The CDR3 coding sequence is TGTGCCAGCAGCACGCGACAGGGGAATAACTATGGCTACACCTTC.

J is TRBJ1-4 and V is TRBV7-2; TRBD1 agrees at 7 bases. The CDR3 extends over 14 amino acids. V lost 1 base, J lost 8 bases, and 4 bases stayed unmatched. The germline V gene encodes CDR1 SGHTA and CDR2 FQGNSA. CDR3 DNA: TGTGCCAGCAGCTTAGGACAGGGACGGGAAAAACTGTTTTTT. Residues: CASSLGQGREKLFF.

V is TRBV3-1 (or the pseudogene TRBV3-2) and J is TRBJ1-2, with TRBD1 as a possible D gene (5 bases). V lost 2 bases and J lost 5, with 15 bases in between. CDR3 size: 15 residues. CDR1 and CDR2 from the germline V gene are LGHDT and YNNKEL (reference sequence). The DNA of the CDR3 is TGTGCCAGCAGCCAACGCGACAGTATTTTTTATGGCTACACCTTC. The encoded protein is CASSQRDSIFYGYTF.

This rearrangement joins TRBV6-2 or TRBV6-3 to TRBJ2-7; 7 nucleotides agree with TRBD2. With V trimmed by 2 bases and J by 4 bases, 5 bases remained unmatched. Germline V gives CDR1 MNHEY, CDR2 SVGEGT. This CDR3 has 14 amino acids. The CDR3 here is CASSYQLATYEQYF. The CDR3 region has the DNA TGTGCCAGCAGTTACCAACTAGCGACGTACGAGCAGTACTTC.

The V and J genes are TRBV6-4 and TRBJ2-7; 9 bases match TRBD1. Germline V CDR1 and CDR2: MRHNA, SNTAGT. V was clipped by 0 bases and J by 6 bases; unmatched bases: 0. The length of the CDR3 is 13 residues. CDR3 DNA: TGTGCCAGCAGTGACTCGGACAGGGGCGAGCAGTACTTC. Translated: CASSDSDRGEQYF.